The 9 T cell receptor beta chains below come from one sample, sequenced in a study of identical twins. TCRdb processed the 5' RACE reads anew with MiXCR; each CDR3 protein has one entry. The table has over 200,000 distinct CDR3 sequences, about 10% seen once. Sequencing used memory T cells sorted from blood. The receptors originated from a man aged 50 to 60 in good health.

This clonotype showed up just a few times. CDR3 bases: TGTGCCAGCAGTCCTAGGAGATGGGCCCAAGAGACCCAGTACTTC. This translates into CASSPRRWAQETQYF. The V and J genes are TRBV28 and TRBJ2-5; D gene ambiguous. Germline CDR1 reads MDHEN; CDR2 reads SYDVKM. There are 15 residues in the CDR3. Trimming took off 5 bases at V and 1 base at J, with 14 bases between the two ends.

This clonotype was detected ten times or more. The chain carries TRBV7-9 and TRBJ1-2, with D possibly matching TRBD1 (6 bases). V was clipped by 5 bases and J by 2 bases, with 15 bases between them. Germline loops: CDR1 SEHNR, CDR2 FQNEAQ (reference sequence). This CDR3 has 15 amino acids. CDR3: CASSTPGQGNYGYTF. Here the CDR3 DNA reads TGTGCCAGCAGCACTCCGGGACAAGGAAACTATGGCTACACCTTC.

This clonotype came up a few times. V gene TRBV18 combines with J gene TRBJ2-1, with 7 bases matching TRBD1. The CDR3 covers 15 residues. Germline CDR1 is KGHSH and CDR2 is LQKENI. Germline trimming cut 4 bases from V and 8 bases from J; bases unmatched to any gene: 11. The CDR3 spells CASSQEGQVRDEQFF. In nucleotides, the CDR3 is TGTGCCAGCTCACAAGAAGGACAGGTCCGTGATGAGCAGTTCTTC.

This clonotype showed up just a few times. CDR3 sequence reads: CASSPGRRRGPEQFF. The CDR3 coding sequence is TGTGCCAGCAGCCCAGGTCGGAGGCGGGGTCCTGAGCAGTTCTTC. V usage is TRBV11-2 and J usage is TRBJ2-1; weak D call: TRBD2 (6 bases). The CDR3 has 15 amino acids. CDR1 and CDR2 (germline): SGHAT, FQNNGV. Trimming took off 5 bases at V and 9 bases at J, with 20 bases between the two ends.

This clonotype was seen repeatedly, ten times or more. V usage is TRBV15 and J usage is TRBJ2-6; the D gene is possibly TRBD1 (5 bases). CDR3 length: 16 amino acids. The germline CDR1 and CDR2 sequences are LNHNV and YYDKDF (reference sequence). The ends were cut back, 1 base at V and 0 bases at J, with 7 bases in the middle. CDR3 DNA sequence: TGTGCCACCAGCAGAGTGGACAACTCTGGGGCCAACGTCCTGACTTTC. It encodes CATSRVDNSGANVLTF. Filled out from reference TRBV15 and TRBJ2-6, the complete variable domain reads DAMVIQNPRYQVTQFGKPVTLSCSQTLNHNVMYWYQQKSSQAPKLLFHYYDKDFNNEADTPDNFQSRRPNTSFCFLDIRSPGLGDTAMYLCATSRVDNSGANVLTFGAGSRLTVL.

This clonotype has more than one count but fewer than ten. This rearrangement joins TRBV12-3 or TRBV12-4 to TRBJ1-3; 7 nucleotides align to TRBD1. The CDR3 spans 16 residues. V dropped 3 bases and J dropped 0; count of bases not matched to a gene: 5. The CDR3 protein is CASSFGQVVSGNTIYF. The CDR3 DNA reads as TGTGCCAGCAGTTTTGGACAGGTGGTCTCTGGAAACACCATATATTTT.

This clonotype was found many times. The V and J genes are TRBV25-1 and TRBJ2-3, with D perhaps TRBD1 (6 bases). The germline V and J ends were trimmed by 5 bases and 0 bases, with 9 bases remaining between them. The length of the CDR3 is 14 residues. Germline CDR1 is MGHDK and CDR2 is SYGVNS. The CDR3 coding sequence is TGTGCCAGCAGTTGGGGGCTTAGCACAGATACGCAGTATTTT. As protein: CASSWGLSTDTQYF.

The chain has TRBV11-2 and TRBJ2-3; 15 nucleotides align to TRBD2. This CDR3 contains 15 residues. V trimming: 4 bases; J trimming: 5 bases; junction bases outside the gene matches: 1. CDR1 is SGHAT and CDR2 is FQNNGV in the germline V gene. CDR3 DNA sequence: TGTGCCAGCAGCTCGGGACTAGCGGGGGGAGATACGCAGTATTTT. As protein: CASSSGLAGGDTQYF. The whole variable domain, filled in from reference TRBV11-2 and TRBJ2-3, reads EAGVAQSPRYKIIEKRQSVAFWCNPISGHATLYWYQQILGQGPKLLIQFQNNGVVDDSQLPKDRFSAERLKGVDSTLKIQPAKLEDSAVYLCASSSGLAGGDTQYFGPGTRLTVL.

This clonotype was found many times. The J gene is TRBJ1-6, the V gene TRBV6-4, with D perhaps matching TRBD1 (5 bases). Trimming removed 3 bases from V and 7 bases from J, with 10 bases in between. This CDR3 has 14 amino acids. Per the germline V gene, CDR1 is MRHNA and CDR2 is SNTAGT. The CDR3 coding sequence is TGTGCCAGCAGTGAAAAGGGGAGGAATTCACCCCTCCACTTT. This gives the protein CASSEKGRNSPLHF.